The 20 T cell receptor beta chains below were found in one sample sequenced in a study of blood T cell repertoires in COVID-19. Using immunoSEQ multiplex PCR, the repertoire was profiled, and TCRdb retains in-frame clones only, with some absent. The table lists under 300,000 clones, nearly 95% of them singletons. Sequenced material: peripheral blood. These receptors were obtained from a man younger than 45 with COVID-19, enrolled during active disease.

The chain joins TRBV29-1 to TRBJ1-1; D is uncertain. Germline assignment: CDR1 SQVTM and CDR2 ANQGSEA. The CDR3 covers 15 residues. The V gene lost 5 bases and the J gene lost 1 base, with 17 bases spanning the gap. This CDR3 reads CSVLNPWERNTEAFF. In DNA, the CDR3 is TGCAGCGTTTTGAACCCCTGGGAGAGGAACACTGAAGCTTTCTTT.

The chain joins TRBV27 to TRBJ1-4; a possible D gene is TRBD1 (5 bases). CDR3 length equals 17 residues. Germline V gene data show CDR1 as MNHEY and CDR2 as SMNVEV (reference sequence). V shed 2 bases and J shed 7 bases, with 20 bases lying between them. The DNA of the CDR3 is TGTGCCAGCAGTTTAATCTTCGGTAAGGGGTCCGGTGAAAAACTGTTTTTT. Translated, it gives CASSLIFGKGSGEKLFF.

This clone was counted once. V is TRBV19 and J is TRBJ2-2, with TRBD1 identical over 7 bases. The ends lost 9 bases at V and 4 bases at J; junction bases unmatched: 11. The length of the CDR3 is 15 residues. Germline lookup yields CDR1 LNHDA and CDR2 SQIVND (reference sequence). CDR3 bases: TGTGCCAGCCGACAGGGAATGTCCGCCACCGGGGAGCTGTTTTTT. Its protein product is CASRQGMSATGELFF. Combining the CDR3 with reference TRBV19 and TRBJ2-2 gives the whole variable domain DGGITQSPKYLFRKEGQNVTLSCEQNLNHDAMYWYRQDPGQGLRLIYYSQIVNDFQKGDIAEGYSVSREKKESFPLTVTSAQKNPTAFYLCASRQGMSATGELFFGEGSRLTVL.

The gene calls are TRBV30 and TRBJ1-2; D may be TRBD1 (6 bases). This CDR3 is 12 amino acids long. Germline-derived CDR1 and CDR2 are GTSNPN and SVGIG (reference sequence). V was shortened by 5 bases and J by 3 bases, with 10 bases between the two germline ends. CDR3 DNA: TGTGCCTGGTCTAAGGGGGACTATGGCTACACCTTC. This translates into CAWSKGDYGYTF.

The V and J genes are TRBV12-5 and TRBJ2-5; 8 nucleotides align to TRBD2. Trimming cost V 8 bases and J 2 bases; bases outside gene matches: 13. The CDR3 has 16 amino acids. Germline V gives CDR1 LGHNT, CDR2 FRNRAP. Written as DNA, the CDR3 is TGTGCTAGTAAGGTATGGGGAGCGGGGGAGCAAGAGACCCAGTACTTC. This sequence encodes CASKVWGAGEQETQYF.

This clone was seen just once. V usage is TRBV15 and J usage is TRBJ1-2; 12 bases are shared with TRBD1. This CDR3 is 17 amino acids long. CDR1 is LNHNV, CDR2 YYDKDF, per germline (reference sequence). Trimming took 1 base from V and 1 from J; bases not matched to a gene: 4. The CDR3 here is CATSRGDRGPVNYGYTF. DNA of the CDR3: TGTGCCACCAGCAGAGGGGACAGGGGGCCCGTTAACTATGGCTACACCTTC.

The chain joins TRBV5-1 to TRBJ2-2; TRBD2 aligns across 12 bases. CDR3 length: 18 residues. Germline trimming cut 4 bases from V and 7 bases from J; bases unmatched to any gene: 14. The germline gives CDR1 SGHRS, CDR2 YFSETQ. The CDR3 DNA follows: TGCGCCAGCAGCCCATACCATCTAGCGGGGGGGCTTGGCGGGGAGCTGTTTTTT. Translated: CASSPYHLAGGLGGELFF. The full variable domain, completed using reference TRBV5-1 and TRBJ2-2, is KAGVTQTPRYLIKTRGQQVTLSCSPISGHRSVSWYQQTPGQGLQFLFEYFSETQRNKGNFPGRFSGRQFSNSRSEMNVSTLELGDSALYLCASSPYHLAGGLGGELFFGEGSRLTVL.

The genes are TRBV9 and TRBJ1-1; a possible D gene is TRBD1 (5 bases). The ends were cut back, 0 bases at V and 5 bases at J, with 11 bases in the middle. Germline CDR1 is SGDLS and CDR2 is YYNGEE. This CDR3 contains 14 residues. Written as DNA, the CDR3 is TGTGCCAGCAGCGTAGCCACAGGAAAAACTGAAGCTTTCTTT. Translating gives CASSVATGKTEAFF.

The CDR3 sequence: CASSLQGTEAFF. The CDR3 region has the DNA TGTGCCAGCTCACTACAGGGCACTGAAGCTTTCTTT. The gene calls are TRBV18 and TRBJ1-1, with a weak D call TRBD1 (6 bases). Germline lookup yields CDR1 KGHSH and CDR2 LQKENI. The germline V and J ends were trimmed by 4 bases and 4 bases, with 7 bases remaining between them. The CDR3 spans 12 residues.

This rearrangement joins TRBV2 to TRBJ1-1, with D maybe TRBD1 (6 bases). V was cut by 6 bases and J by 0 bases, with 11 bases left in between. The CDR3 has 14 amino acids. From germline, CDR1 is SNHLY and CDR2 FYNNEI. This CDR3 reads CASRGTSLNTEAFF. CDR3 DNA sequence: TGTGCCAGCAGGGGGACAAGCCTGAACACTGAAGCTTTCTTT.

The V call is TRBV2, the J call TRBJ1-5; 9 nucleotides match TRBD1. The CDR3 length is 17 residues. The germline CDR1 and CDR2 sequences are SNHLY and FYNNEI. V gave up 5 bases and J gave up 2 bases; unmatched junction bases: 10. CDR3 residues: CASSLYTGGRGNQPQHF. The DNA for the CDR3 is TGTGCCAGCAGTCTGTATACAGGGGGCCGAGGCAATCAGCCCCAGCATTTT.

CDR3 sequence (DNA): TGTGCCAGCAGCTCTGGACAGTTCACAGATACGCAGTATTTT. Its protein is CASSSGQFTDTQYF. V gene TRBV9 combines with J gene TRBJ2-3; a possible D gene is TRBD1 (6 bases). CDR1 and CDR2 from the germline V gene are SGDLS and YYNGEE. The V end was cut by 4 bases, the J end by 2 bases, with 11 bases between. The CDR3 has 14 residues.

V gene TRBV2 combines with J gene TRBJ2-5; possibly TRBD2 for D (6 bases). This CDR3 spans 14 amino acids. V was cut by 3 bases and J by 7 bases, with 15 bases left in between. Germline assignment: CDR1 SNHLY and CDR2 FYNNEI. This chain's CDR3 is CASSDLAREVTQYF. In DNA form, the CDR3 reads TGTGCCAGCAGTGACCTGGCTAGGGAGGTGACCCAGTACTTC.

The chain recombines TRBV29-1 with TRBJ1-2; D not resolved. Germline V gene data show CDR1 as SQVTM and CDR2 as ANQGSEA. This CDR3 is 14 amino acids long. V was pared by 4 bases and J by 3 bases, with 15 bases between. Written as DNA, the CDR3 is TGCAGCGTTGTTAGGCTGGGAGGGTACTATGGCTACACCTTC. This translates into CSVVRLGGYYGYTF. Together with reference TRBV29-1 and TRBJ1-2, the CDR3 gives the full variable domain: SAVISQKPSRDICQRGTSLTIQCQVDSQVTMMFWYRQQPGQSLTLIATANQGSEATYESGFVIDKFPISRPNLTFSTLTVSNMSPEDSSIYLCSVVRLGGYYGYTFGSGTRLTVV.

The chain links TRBV28 to TRBJ1-5; D is unclear. Trimming pared 6 bases from V and 2 bases from J, leaving 8 bases between. The germline gives CDR1 MDHEN, CDR2 SYDVKM. This CDR3 is 13 amino acids long. For the CDR3, the DNA is TGTGCCAGCAGCCTCCCTGGCAATCAGCCCCAGCATTTT. Residues: CASSLPGNQPQHF.

The chain carries TRBV5-5 and TRBJ2-1; 7 nucleotides line up with TRBD2. Germline loops: CDR1 SGHKS, CDR2 YYEKEE (reference sequence). The ends lost 5 bases at V and 0 bases at J; junction bases unmatched: 2. This CDR3 is 14 amino acids long. Written as DNA, the CDR3 is TGTGCCAGCAGGGTAGCGGGCTCCTACAATGAGCAGTTCTTC. Translation: CASRVAGSYNEQFF.

The CDR3 region has the DNA TGCAGTGCTAGTTCAGGGTGGGTAACTGAAGCTTTCTTT. Translation: CSASSGWVTEAFF. The chain employs TRBV20-1 and TRBJ1-1, with D maybe TRBD1 (5 bases). CDR1 is DFQATT and CDR2 is SNEGSKA in the germline V gene (reference sequence). The ends were cut back, 3 bases at V and 5 bases at J, with 13 bases in the middle. The CDR3 runs to 13 residues.

The rearrangement joins TRBV5-4 to TRBJ2-1; D is perhaps TRBD2 (5 bases). The CDR3 loop spans 13 amino acids. Germline V gives CDR1 SGHNT, CDR2 YYREEE (reference sequence). The V end lost 4 bases, the J end lost 5 bases, and 10 bases lay between the germline ends. CDR3 DNA: TGTGCCAGCAGCCCGACTACTAACAATGAGCAGTTCTTC. Translation gives CASSPTTNNEQFF.

As regards this clone: Other nucleotide sequences in the sample specify the same CDR3. The rearrangement uses TRBV29-1 and TRBJ1-2, with 7 bases fitting TRBD1. Looked up from germline, CDR1 is SQVTM and CDR2 is ANQGSEA. With V trimmed by 4 bases and J by 1 base, 0 bases remained unmatched. CDR3 length equals 12 residues. Written as DNA, the CDR3 is TGCAGCGTTGGGGACAGTAACTATGGCTACACCTTC. It translates to CSVGDSNYGYTF.

This rearrangement joins TRBV6-5 to TRBJ1-1; D gene unclear. The CDR3 is 13 amino acids. Germline lookup yields CDR1 MNHEY and CDR2 SVGAGI. V lost 6 bases and J lost 1, with 9 bases in between. CDR3 loop: CASRNIENTEAFF. The CDR3 nucleotides read TGTGCCAGCAGAAACATCGAGAACACTGAAGCTTTCTTT.